These 21 T cell receptor beta chains were sequenced from one sample in a study of cytomegalovirus exposure and HLA in healthy donors. 60 Vbeta and 13 Jbeta primers were used in PCR. Assay used: immunoSEQ multiplex PCR; TCRdb lists only in-frame clones, some missing. The sample consists of about 170,000 clones, around 80% of them appearing once. Sequencing input: PBMCs. All receptors come from a woman aged 45-59 years in good health and CMV-seronegative.

In its sample, this clone was seen once. The V call is TRBV28, the J call TRBJ2-3, with 13 positions matching TRBD2. Germline V lookup: CDR1 MDHEN, CDR2 SYDVKM. The CDR3 loop spans 18 amino acids. After removal of 5 bases from V and 2 bases from J, the junction contained 10 bases not matched to a gene. CDR3 amino acids: CASSPQTSGRFLTDTQYF. The CDR3 DNA reads as TGTGCCAGCAGTCCTCAGACTAGCGGGAGGTTCCTCACAGATACGCAGTATTTT.

This chain joins TRBV7-2 and TRBJ2-7; 8 nucleotides line up with TRBD1. Germline V gene lookup returns CDR1 SGHTA and CDR2 FQGNSA. CDR3 length equals 14 residues. The V segment lost 5 bases and the J segment 7 bases; nucleotides outside the gene matches: 10. The CDR3 bases are TGTGCCAGCAGCCTTACCGGGACAGGACAGGAGCAGTACTTC. Protein product: CASSLTGTGQEQYF. Drawing the rest from reference TRBV7-2 and TRBJ2-7, the complete variable domain is GAGVSQSPSNKVTEKGKDVELRCDPISGHTALYWYRQSLGQGLEFLIYFQGNSAPDKSGLPSDRFSAERTGGSVSTLTIQRTQQEDSAVYLCASSLTGTGQEQYFGPGTRLTVT.

V usage is TRBV6-1 and J usage is TRBJ2-3; D might be TRBD1 (6 bases). Per germline, CDR1 MNHNS and CDR2 SASEGT. The CDR3 runs to 15 residues. With 6 bases removed from V and 4 bases from J, the gap between germline ends came to 17 bases. CDR3 region: CASSTETGWSDTQYF. For the CDR3, the DNA is TGTGCCAGCAGCACCGAAACAGGGTGGTCAGATACGCAGTATTTT.

This rearrangement joins TRBV6-6 to TRBJ2-7, with TRBD1 matching 9 bases. CDR3 length equals 14 residues. Trimming removed 6 bases from V and 0 bases from J; junction bases left unmatched: 3. Germline V gives CDR1 MNHNY, CDR2 SVGAGI (reference sequence). The CDR3 DNA is TGTGCCAGCAGCAGGACAGGGGCCTCCTACGAGCAGTACTTC. Encoded protein: CASSRTGASYEQYF.

The V call is TRBV7-2, the J call TRBJ2-2; 7 bases line up with TRBD1. The germline gives CDR1 SGHTA, CDR2 FQGNSA. The CDR3 totals 20 residues. The V and J ends lost 0 bases and 0 bases, in that order; junction bases with no gene match: 13. CDR3 region: CASSLAWGQQGYTNTGELFF. The CDR3 nucleotides read TGTGCCAGCAGCTTAGCGTGGGGACAGCAAGGTTATACGAACACCGGGGAGCTGTTTTTT.

This chain links TRBV15 with TRBJ2-7, with 9 bases lining up with TRBD1. Per the germline V gene, CDR1 is LNHNV and CDR2 is YYDKDF (reference sequence). This CDR3 comprises 15 residues. Germline trimming cut 3 bases from V and 2 bases from J; bases unmatched to any gene: 5. CDR3 region: CATSRDRGSTYEQYF. The CDR3 DNA sequence: TGTGCCACCAGCAGGGACAGGGGAAGTACCTACGAGCAGTACTTC.

The chain couples TRBV2 to TRBJ2-4; 8 nucleotides align to TRBD1. The V segment lost 6 bases and the J segment 0 bases; nucleotides outside the gene matches: 4. This CDR3 contains 15 residues. In germline, CDR1 is SNHLY, CDR2 FYNNEI. The CDR3 protein is CASSGQGIAKNIQYF. CDR3 coding DNA: TGTGCCAGCAGCGGACAGGGAATAGCCAAAAACATTCAGTACTTC.

This clone was seen only once. This chain uses TRBV4-3 with TRBJ2-6, with 8 bases aligning to TRBD2. The junction had 8 bases not matched to a gene; V was cut back by 0 bases and J by 4 bases. Germline CDR1 is LGHNA and CDR2 is YSLEER. The CDR3 has 18 residues. CDR3 nucleotide sequence: TGCGCCAGCAGCCAAGATCCAGCGGGAGCGCCAGGGGCCAACGTCCTGACTTTC. The encoded protein is CASSQDPAGAPGANVLTF.

The rearrangement links TRBV28 to TRBJ1-5; 10 nucleotides agree with TRBD1. There are 16 residues in the CDR3. V lost 7 bases, J lost 3 bases, and 9 bases stayed unmatched. The germline V gene has CDR1 MDHEN and CDR2 SYDVKM. The CDR3 region is CASNRPGQGPNQPQHF. The CDR3 DNA reads TGTGCCAGCAACCGGCCGGGACAGGGGCCCAATCAGCCCCAGCATTTT.

This clone was seen a few times. The rearrangement uses TRBV7-9 and TRBJ1-5; 8 bases are a match to TRBD1. CDR1 and CDR2 (germline): SEHNR, FQNEAQ (reference sequence). The V segment lost 0 bases and the J segment 7 bases; nucleotides outside the gene matches: 8. This CDR3 spans 16 amino acids. The CDR3: CASSLAQGQGHQPQHF. The CDR3 region has the DNA TGTGCCAGCAGCTTAGCGCAAGGACAGGGACACCAGCCCCAGCATTTT.

V and J are TRBV6-6 and TRBJ2-5; 10 nucleotides line up with TRBD1. V was pared by 6 bases and J by 4 bases, with 5 bases of the junction left unmatched. The CDR3 contains 14 residues. Germline CDR1 reads MNHNY; CDR2 reads SVGAGI (reference sequence). The CDR3 loop reads CASSGTGVVETQYF. CDR3 DNA: TGTGCCAGCAGCGGGACAGGGGTGGTAGAGACCCAGTACTTC.

The rearrangement uses TRBV5-6 and TRBJ2-5; D is ambiguous. The CDR3 totals 13 residues. Between the trimmed V and J ends, which lost 4 bases and 2 bases, there was a span of 9 bases. Looked up from germline, CDR1 is SGHDT and CDR2 is YYEEEE. The DNA of the CDR3 is TGTGCCAGCAGCCCCGCGAATCAAGAGACCCAGTACTTC. Protein sequence: CASSPANQETQYF.

V usage is TRBV6-5 and J usage is TRBJ2-1; D possibly corresponds to TRBD1 (5 bases). The CDR3 has 15 residues. Germline-derived CDR1 and CDR2 are MNHEY and SVGAGI. Trimming took 2 bases from V and 5 from J, leaving 13 bases between them. The CDR3: CASSYLPPGNNEQFF. In DNA form, the CDR3 reads TGTGCCAGCAGTTACCTCCCCCCAGGGAACAATGAGCAGTTCTTC.

Only one count was recorded for this clone. The rearrangement links TRBV21-1 to TRBJ2-5; the table's TRBD1 call for D was not verified on the DNA. TRBV21-1 corresponds to a pseudogene. The CDR3 spans 17 residues. As DNA, the CDR3 is TGTGCCAGCAGCAATATGGTCGACAGTTTTTTTTTGGAGACCCAGTACTTC. Its protein is CASSNMVDSFFLETQYF.

The rearrangement links TRBV28 to TRBJ1-1, with TRBD1 matching 10 bases. CDR3 length equals 17 residues. Per the germline V gene, CDR1 is MDHEN and CDR2 is SYDVKM. The V and J ends lost 4 bases and 5 bases, in that order; junction bases with no gene match: 13. Here the CDR3 reads CASSSNPGTGVKTEAFF. The CDR3 region has the DNA TGTGCCAGCAGTTCAAATCCCGGGACAGGGGTTAAAACTGAAGCTTTCTTT.

CDR3 nucleotide sequence: TGTGCCAGTAGTATGTCAGTATTCCTAGTTGATAGCAATCAGCCCCAGCATTTT. Translation: CASSMSVFLVDSNQPQHF. The chain has TRBV19 and TRBJ1-5; D not resolved. Germline loops: CDR1 LNHDA, CDR2 SQIVND (reference sequence). Trimming took 3 bases from V and 0 from J, leaving 18 bases between them. The CDR3 contains 18 residues.

The genes are TRBV5-6 and TRBJ2-4, with a possible D match to TRBD2 (6 bases). CDR1 is SGHDT and CDR2 is YYEEEE in the germline V gene. This CDR3 spans 12 amino acids. V was cut by 5 bases and J by 13 bases, with 16 bases left in between. The CDR3 DNA sequence: TGTGCCAGCAGTCCCGGGAGTGGCGTACAGTACTTC. Translating gives CASSPGSGVQYF. Together with reference TRBV5-6 and TRBJ2-4, the CDR3 gives the full variable domain: DAGVTQSPTHLIKTRGQQVTLRCSPKSGHDTVSWYQQALGQGPQFIFQYYEEEERQRGNFPDRFSGHQFPNYSSELNVNALLLGDSALYLCASSPGSGVQYFGAGTRLSVL.

The rearrangement uses TRBV7-2 and TRBJ2-3; no definite D call. Per germline, CDR1 SGHTA and CDR2 FQGNSA. The CDR3 is made up of 19 amino acids. The V gene lost 1 base and the J gene lost 1 base, with 21 bases spanning the gap. The CDR3 here is CASSLELLRSGLGTDTQYF. CDR3 bases: TGTGCCAGCAGCTTAGAACTATTACGGTCGGGTCTGGGCACAGATACGCAGTATTTT.

The chain couples TRBV5-4 to TRBJ2-7, with 7 bases matching TRBD1. Trimming cost V 4 bases and J 1 base; bases outside gene matches: 5. This CDR3 is 14 amino acids long. Germline assignment: CDR1 SGHNT and CDR2 YYREEE (reference sequence). The CDR3 DNA follows: TGTGCCAGCAGCGATCGGGACAGATCCTACGAGCAGTACTTC. It is translated as CASSDRDRSYEQYF.

The chain has TRBV9 and TRBJ2-7, with D tentatively TRBD1 (5 bases). V dropped 0 bases and J dropped 3 bases, with 7 bases sitting between them. CDR3 size: 13 residues. The germline V gene has CDR1 SGDLS and CDR2 YYNGEE. This chain's CDR3 is CASSVDQGYEQYF. The DNA for the CDR3 is TGTGCCAGCAGCGTAGATCAGGGCTACGAGCAGTACTTC.

V gene TRBV14 combines with J gene TRBJ2-1; 8 bases match TRBD2. The CDR3 length is 17 residues. The germline CDR1 and CDR2 sequences are SGHDN and FVKESK. J was trimmed by 1 base and V by 4 bases; bases with no gene match: 9. The CDR3 DNA sequence: TGTGCCAGCAGCCGACCAGCGGGAGTCGGATCCTACAATGAGCAGTTCTTC. Its protein product is CASSRPAGVGSYNEQFF.